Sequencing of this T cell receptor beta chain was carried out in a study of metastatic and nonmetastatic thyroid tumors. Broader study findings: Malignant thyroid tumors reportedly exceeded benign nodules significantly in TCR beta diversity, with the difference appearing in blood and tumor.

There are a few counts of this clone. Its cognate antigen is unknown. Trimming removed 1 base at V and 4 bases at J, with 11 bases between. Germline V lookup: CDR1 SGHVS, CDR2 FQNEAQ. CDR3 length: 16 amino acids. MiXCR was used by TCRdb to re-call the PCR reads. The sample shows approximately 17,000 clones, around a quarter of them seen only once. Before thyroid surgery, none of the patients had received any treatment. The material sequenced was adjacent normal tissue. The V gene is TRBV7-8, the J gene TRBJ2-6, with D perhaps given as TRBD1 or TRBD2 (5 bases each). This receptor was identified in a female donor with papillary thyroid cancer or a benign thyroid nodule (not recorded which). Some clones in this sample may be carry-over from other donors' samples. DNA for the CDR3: TGTGCCAGCAGCTTAGACCAGGGAGCCGGGGCCAACGTCCTGACTTTC. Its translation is CASSLDQGAGANVLTF.